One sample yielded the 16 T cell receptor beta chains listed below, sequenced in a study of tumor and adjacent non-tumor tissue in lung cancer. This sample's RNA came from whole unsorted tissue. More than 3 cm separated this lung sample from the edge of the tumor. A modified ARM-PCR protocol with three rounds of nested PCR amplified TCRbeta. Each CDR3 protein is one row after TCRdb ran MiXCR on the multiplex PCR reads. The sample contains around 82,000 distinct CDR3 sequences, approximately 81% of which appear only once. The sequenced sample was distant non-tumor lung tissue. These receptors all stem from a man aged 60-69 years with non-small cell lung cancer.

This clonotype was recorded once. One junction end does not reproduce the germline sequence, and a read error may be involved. The CDR3 loop reads CAISLLQDSETFF. The DNA of the CDR3 is TGTGCCATCAGCTTGCTTCAGGACAGTGAAACTTTCTTT. The chain recombines TRBV5-6 with TRBJ1-1, with a tentative D call TRBD1 (6 bases). Germline V gives CDR1 SGHDT, CDR2 YYEEEE. CDR3 length: 13 residues.

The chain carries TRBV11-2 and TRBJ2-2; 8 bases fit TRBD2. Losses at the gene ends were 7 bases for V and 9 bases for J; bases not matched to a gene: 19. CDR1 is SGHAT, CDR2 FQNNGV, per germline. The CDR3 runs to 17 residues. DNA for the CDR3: TGTGCCAGCAACGACCCGGGGGGCGGGGGGTTCGCCTGGGAGCTGTTTTTT. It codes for CASNDPGGGGFAWELFF.

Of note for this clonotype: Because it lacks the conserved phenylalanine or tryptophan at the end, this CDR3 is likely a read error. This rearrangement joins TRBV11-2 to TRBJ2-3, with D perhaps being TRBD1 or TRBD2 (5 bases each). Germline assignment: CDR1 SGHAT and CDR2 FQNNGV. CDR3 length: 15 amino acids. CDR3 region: CASSFGVKGTGTQYI. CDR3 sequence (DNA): TGTGCCAGCAGCTTCGGGGTAAAGGGCACAGGTACGCAGTATATT.

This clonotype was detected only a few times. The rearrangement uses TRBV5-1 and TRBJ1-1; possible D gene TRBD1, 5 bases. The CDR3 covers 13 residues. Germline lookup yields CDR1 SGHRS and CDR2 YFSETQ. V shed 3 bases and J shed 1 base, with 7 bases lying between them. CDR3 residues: CASSYDRNTEAFF. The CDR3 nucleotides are TGCGCCAGCAGCTATGACAGGAACACTGAAGCTTTCTTT.

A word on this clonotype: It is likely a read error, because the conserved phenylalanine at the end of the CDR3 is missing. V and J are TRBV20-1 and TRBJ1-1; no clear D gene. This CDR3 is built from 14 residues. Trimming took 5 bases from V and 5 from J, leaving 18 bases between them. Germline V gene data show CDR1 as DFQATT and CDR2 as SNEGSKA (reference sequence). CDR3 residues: CSALWAKIRTEAFI. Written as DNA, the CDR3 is TGCAGTGCTCTATGGGCCAAAATTCGGACTGAAGCTTTCATT.

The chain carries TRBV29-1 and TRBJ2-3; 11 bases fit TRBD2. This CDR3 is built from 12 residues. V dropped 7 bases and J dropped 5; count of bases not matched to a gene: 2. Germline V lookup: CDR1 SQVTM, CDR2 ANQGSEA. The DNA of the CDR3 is TGCAGCGGCGGACTAGCGGGAGATACGCAGTATTTT. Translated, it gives CSGGLAGDTQYF.

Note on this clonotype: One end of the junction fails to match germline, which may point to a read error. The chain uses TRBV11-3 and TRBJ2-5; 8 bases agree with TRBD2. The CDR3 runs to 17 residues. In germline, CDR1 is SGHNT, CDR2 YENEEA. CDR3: CVSSLGSGGGSQETQYF. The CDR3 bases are TGTGTCAGCAGCTTAGGGTCCGGCGGGGGGTCCCAGGAGACCCAGTACTTC.

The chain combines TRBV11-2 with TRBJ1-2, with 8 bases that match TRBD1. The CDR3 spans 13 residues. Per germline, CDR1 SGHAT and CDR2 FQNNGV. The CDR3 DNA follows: TGTGGTAGCAGGGGGCCGTTGGACTATGGCTACACCTTC. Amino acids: CGSRGPLDYGYTF.

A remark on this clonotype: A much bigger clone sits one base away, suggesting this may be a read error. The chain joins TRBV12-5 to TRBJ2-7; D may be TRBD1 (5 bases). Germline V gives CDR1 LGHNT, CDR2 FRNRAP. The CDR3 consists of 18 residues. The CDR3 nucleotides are TGTGCTAGTGGTTTGGTACTCAGGGTCCAGGACCGATCCTTCGAGCAGTACTTC. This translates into CASGLVLRVQDRSFEQYF.

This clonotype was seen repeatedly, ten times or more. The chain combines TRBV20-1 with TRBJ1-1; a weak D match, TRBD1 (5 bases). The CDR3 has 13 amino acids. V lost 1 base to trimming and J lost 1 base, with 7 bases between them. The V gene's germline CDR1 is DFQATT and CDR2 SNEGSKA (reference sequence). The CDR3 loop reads CSARAQGNTEAFF. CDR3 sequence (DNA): TGCAGTGCTAGAGCGCAGGGGAACACTGAAGCTTTCTTT.

Here the CDR3 reads CSGILTVEGNYEQYF. In nucleotides, the CDR3 is TGCAGCGGCATTCTGACAGTCGAGGGAAACTACGAGCAGTACTTC. The chain links TRBV20-1 to TRBJ2-7; D may match TRBD1 or TRBD2 (5 bases each). Germline V lookup: CDR1 DFQATT, CDR2 SNEGSKA (reference sequence). The CDR3 covers 15 residues.

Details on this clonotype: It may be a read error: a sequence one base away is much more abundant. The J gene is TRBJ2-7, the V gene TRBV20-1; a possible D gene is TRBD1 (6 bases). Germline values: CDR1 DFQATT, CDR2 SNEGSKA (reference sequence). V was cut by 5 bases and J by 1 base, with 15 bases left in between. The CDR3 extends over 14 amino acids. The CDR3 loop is CSARQVSFSYEQYF. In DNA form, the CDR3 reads TGCAGTGCTCGACAGGTGTCGTTTTCCTACGAGCAGTACTTC.

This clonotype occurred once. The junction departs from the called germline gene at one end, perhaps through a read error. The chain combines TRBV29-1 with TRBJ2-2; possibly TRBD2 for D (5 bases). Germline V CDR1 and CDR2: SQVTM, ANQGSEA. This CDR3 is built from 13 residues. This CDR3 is CNVVARNIGELLF. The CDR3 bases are TGCAACGTTGTAGCCAGGAACATCGGGGAGCTGTTATTT.

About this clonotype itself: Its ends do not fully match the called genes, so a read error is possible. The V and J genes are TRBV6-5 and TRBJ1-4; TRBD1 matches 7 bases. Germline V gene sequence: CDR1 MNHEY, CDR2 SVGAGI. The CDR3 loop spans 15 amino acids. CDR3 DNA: TGTGCCAGTAGTTACTCCGGGACAGAGAGGATCCGACTGTTTTTT. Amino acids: CASSYSGTERIRLFF.

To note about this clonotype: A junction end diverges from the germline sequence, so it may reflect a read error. The CDR3 spells CATCDPVLADNEQFF. The CDR3 region has the DNA TGTGCCACCTGTGACCCGGTACTAGCGGACAATGAGCAGTTCTTC. The chain couples TRBV24-1 to TRBJ2-1; 8 bases are a match to TRBD2. The CDR3 is 15 residues long. Per germline, CDR1 KGHDR and CDR2 SFDVKD.

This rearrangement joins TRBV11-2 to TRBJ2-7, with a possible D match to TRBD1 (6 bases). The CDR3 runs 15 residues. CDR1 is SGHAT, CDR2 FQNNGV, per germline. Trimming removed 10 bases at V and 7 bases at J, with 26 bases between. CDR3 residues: CAITQDRSPLYEQYF. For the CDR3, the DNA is TGTGCCATCACCCAAGACAGGTCCCCCCTCTATGAGCAGTACTTC.